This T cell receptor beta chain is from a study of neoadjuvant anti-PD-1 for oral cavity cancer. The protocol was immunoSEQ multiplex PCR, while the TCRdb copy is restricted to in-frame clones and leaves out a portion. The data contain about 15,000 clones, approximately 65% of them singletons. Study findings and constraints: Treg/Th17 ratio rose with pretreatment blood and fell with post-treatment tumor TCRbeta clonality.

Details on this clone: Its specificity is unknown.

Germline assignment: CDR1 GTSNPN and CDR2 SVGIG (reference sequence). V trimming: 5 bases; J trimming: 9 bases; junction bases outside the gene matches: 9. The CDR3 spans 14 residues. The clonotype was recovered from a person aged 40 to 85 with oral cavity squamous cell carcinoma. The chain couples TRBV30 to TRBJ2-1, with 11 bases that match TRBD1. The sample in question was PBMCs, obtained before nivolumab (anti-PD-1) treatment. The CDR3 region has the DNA TGTGCCTGGTGTCCGGGACAGGGGGTAGGTGAGCAGTTCTTC. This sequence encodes CAWCPGQGVGEQFF.